The present TCR beta chain was sequenced within a study of T cell responses to AZD1222 COVID-19 vaccine (dated by TCRdb to about 2021). Background for the entire study: A total of 233 trial participants underwent TCR sequencing, of whom some 200 had received two doses of AZD1222 and roughly 26 had received two doses of the MenACWY control vaccine. Enrollment into the trials was organized by age into subgroups of 18-55, 56-69 and 70-plus years, and those subgroups contained approximately 160, 26 and 62 TCR-sequenced participants, respectively.

Summary of the overall study and its limitations: The whole spike protein was spanned by vaccine-associated CD4 TCRs, and dominant responses were seen in regions 160-218 and 743-854. Conclusions about previously exposed vaccinees are limited because only a handful of AZD1222 recipients were SARS-CoV-2 seropositive at baseline. No day 14 peak-response samples were available, so repertoires were characterized only after the peak T cell response. Spike-specific TCR breadth and depth rose significantly after two AZD1222 doses compared with day 0 and with MenACWY recipients. In the small 56-69-year group, the increase in depth fell short of significance, most likely because of low power. Reportedly, almost half of the unique spike-specific TCRs recognized epitopes lying outside the regions that are mutated in the B.1.351 and B.1.1.7 variants. Participants were mostly white British, with more females than males. The authors suggested clonal diversity may have been underestimated.

Notes on this clone: It has no known antigen specificity. Per-base qualities were not stored, and no clone one base away is much larger.

The meaning of the sample's time point label: about 28 days (+/-7) after the second vaccine dose. AZD1222 recipients whose second dose came at about 4 weeks and those whose second dose came at about 12 weeks were combined into one group, since spike-specific TCR depth and breadth did not differ between the two schedules. Vaccinee samples were obtained from the UK trials COV001 and COV002, which included a single-blind randomized controlled phase 2/3 trial of AZD1222 (ChAdOx1 nCoV-19) in healthy adults. For TCRbeta chain sequencing, PBMC samples from trial participants were taken at day 0 and at day 28 after the second dose. The CDR3 regions of human TCRbeta chains were analyzed by immunosequencing. On the study's bioinformatics: Repertoire TCRs were checked for matches against a reference library of SARS-CoV-2-specific TCRs that had been generated using the MIRA antigen-specificity platform. Breadth was defined as the fraction of unique TCRs that were SARS-CoV-2-associated. Depth was defined as the fraction of total T cells that were SARS-CoV-2-associated. Using the MIRA data, each spike-specific TCR was mapped to the spike region that the TCR reacts to and placed in a CD4 or CD8 class. Log10-transformed breadth and depth values were compared by one-way ANOVA with Sidak's multiple comparisons tests. TCRdb took over this immuneACCESS table, retaining in-frame rearrangements with V and J assigned. Such tables are incomplete; in checked studies, under half of the missing clones stem from an unresolved V gene, and the remainder is unexplained. D and trimming were read from the DNA, whereas the V and J calls and clone size are those reported in that table. This sample lists more than 150,000 clones; 80% to 95% were detected once. Less than 2.5% of the sample is held by the ten biggest clonotypes.

CDR1 and CDR2 are read off the germline V gene as SGHTA and FQGNSA. Relative to germline, V is missing 5 bases and J is missing 7 bases, with 10 bases of the junction outside any gene match. The CDR3 contains 14 residues, cysteine and phenylalanine counted. Just the 42-base CDR3 DNA is kept, in frame starting at base 1. This sequence uses TRBV7-2 and TRBJ2-7, and 8 junction bases match TRBD2. Specimen: peripheral blood, collected 28 days after the second AZD1222 dose. The clonotype originates from an adult who received the AZD1222 COVID-19 vaccine. The DNA sequence is TGTGCCAGCAGCCCAGGGGTAGCGGGGAATGAGCAGTACTTC. Its amino acids are CASSPGVAGNEQYF.